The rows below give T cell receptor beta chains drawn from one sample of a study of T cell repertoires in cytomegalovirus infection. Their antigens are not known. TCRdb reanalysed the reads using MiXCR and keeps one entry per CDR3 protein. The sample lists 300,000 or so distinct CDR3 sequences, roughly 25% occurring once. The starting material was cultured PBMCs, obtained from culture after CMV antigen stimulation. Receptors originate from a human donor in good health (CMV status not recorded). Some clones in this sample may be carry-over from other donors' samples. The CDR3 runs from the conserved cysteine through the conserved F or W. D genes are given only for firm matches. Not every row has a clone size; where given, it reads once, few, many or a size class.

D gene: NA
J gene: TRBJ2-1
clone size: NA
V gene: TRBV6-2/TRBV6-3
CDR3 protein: CATLKRATYYNEQFF
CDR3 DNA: TGTGCCACTCTGAAACGGGCAACATACTACAATGAGCAGTTCTTC

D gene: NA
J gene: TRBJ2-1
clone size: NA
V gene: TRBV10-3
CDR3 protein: CAISETALGSSYNEQFF
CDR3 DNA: TGTGCCATCAGTGAGACCGCTCTGGGAAGCTCCTACAATGAGCAGTTCTTC

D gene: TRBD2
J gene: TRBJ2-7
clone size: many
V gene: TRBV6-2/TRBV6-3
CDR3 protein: CASSRLAGISEQYF
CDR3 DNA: TGTGCCAGCAGTCGACTAGCGGGGATCTCCGAGCAGTACTTC

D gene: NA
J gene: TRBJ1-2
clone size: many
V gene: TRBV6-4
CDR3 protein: CASSPDTALGYGYTF
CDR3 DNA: TGTGCCAGCAGTCCTGACACGGCCCTGGGGTATGGCTACACCTTC

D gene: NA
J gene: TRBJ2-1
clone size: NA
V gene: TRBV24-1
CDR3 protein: CATSDPTPGQADYNEQFF
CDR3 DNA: TGTGCCACCAGTGATCCTACCCCGGGGCAGGCGGACTACAATGAGCAGTTCTTC

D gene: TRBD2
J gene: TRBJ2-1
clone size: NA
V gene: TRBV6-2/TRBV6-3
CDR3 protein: CASSYRTSGTSYNEQFF
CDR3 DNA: TGTGCCAGCAGTTACCGGACTAGCGGGACCTCCTACAATGAGCAGTTCTTC

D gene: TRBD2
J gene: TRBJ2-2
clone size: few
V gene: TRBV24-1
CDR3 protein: CATSTPSGRGPGELFF
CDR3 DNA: TGTGCCACCAGTACACCTAGCGGGAGAGGCCCCGGGGAGCTGTTTTTT

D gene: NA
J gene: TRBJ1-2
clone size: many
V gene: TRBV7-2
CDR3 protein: CASRTGEGNGYTF
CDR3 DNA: TGTGCCAGCAGGACCGGGGAAGGGAATGGCTACACCTTC

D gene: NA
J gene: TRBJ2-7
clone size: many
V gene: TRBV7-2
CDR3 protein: CASSLVAGKSYEQYF
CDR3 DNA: TGTGCCAGCAGCTTAGTTGCGGGGAAATCCTACGAGCAGTACTTC

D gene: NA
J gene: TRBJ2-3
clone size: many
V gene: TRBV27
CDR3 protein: CASSVLFTQGPDTQYF
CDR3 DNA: TGTGCCAGCAGTGTTCTTTTTACGCAGGGCCCAGATACGCAGTATTTT

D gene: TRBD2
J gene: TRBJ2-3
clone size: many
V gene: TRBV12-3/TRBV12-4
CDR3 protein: CASSWTSGGNTQYF
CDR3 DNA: TGTGCCAGCAGTTGGACTAGCGGAGGGAATACGCAGTATTTT

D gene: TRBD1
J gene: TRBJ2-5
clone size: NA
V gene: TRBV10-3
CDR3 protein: CAIRMGQSSGETQYF
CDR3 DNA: TGTGCCATCAGGATGGGACAGTCCAGTGGTGAGACCCAGTACTTC

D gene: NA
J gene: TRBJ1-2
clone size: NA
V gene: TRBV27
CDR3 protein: CASSLAGVNYGYTF
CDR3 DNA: TGTGCCAGCAGTTTAGCGGGGGTAAACTATGGCTACACCTTC

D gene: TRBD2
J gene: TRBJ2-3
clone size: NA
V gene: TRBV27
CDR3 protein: CASSGGAGVPDTQYF
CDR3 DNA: TGTGCCAGCAGCGGGGGAGCGGGAGTGCCAGATACGCAGTATTTT

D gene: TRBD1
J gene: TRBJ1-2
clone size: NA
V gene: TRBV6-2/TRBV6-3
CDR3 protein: CATAEGGEYYGYTF
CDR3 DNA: TGTGCCACGGCGGAAGGGGGCGAGTACTATGGCTACACCTTC

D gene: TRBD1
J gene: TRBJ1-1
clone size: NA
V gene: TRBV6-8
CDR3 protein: CASSNRGFNTEAFF
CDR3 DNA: TGTGCCAGCAGTAACAGGGGTTTTAACACTGAAGCTTTCTTT

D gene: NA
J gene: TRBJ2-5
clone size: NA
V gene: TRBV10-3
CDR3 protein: CGISFRHEETQYF
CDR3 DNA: TGTGGCATCAGCTTCCGTCATGAAGAGACCCAGTACTTC

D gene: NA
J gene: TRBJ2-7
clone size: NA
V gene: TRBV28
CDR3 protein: CASSFGVVSYEQYF
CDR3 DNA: TGTGCCAGCAGTTTTGGAGTGGTCAGCTACGAGCAGTACTTC

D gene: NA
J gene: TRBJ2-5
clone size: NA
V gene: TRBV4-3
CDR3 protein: CASSQEAGWAGETQYF
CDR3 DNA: TGCGCCAGCAGCCAAGAGGCTGGCTGGGCTGGAGAGACCCAGTACTTC

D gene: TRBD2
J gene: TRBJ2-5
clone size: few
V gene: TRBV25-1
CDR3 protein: CAGGTSVQETQYF
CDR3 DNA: TGTGCCGGAGGGACTAGCGTACAAGAGACCCAGTACTTC

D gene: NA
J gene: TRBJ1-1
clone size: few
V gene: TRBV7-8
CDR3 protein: CASSLAAGASDTEAFF
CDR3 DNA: TGTGCCAGCAGCTTAGCGGCGGGGGCGAGTGACACTGAAGCTTTCTTT

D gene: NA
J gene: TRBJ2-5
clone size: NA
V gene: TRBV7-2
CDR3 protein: CASSLFNPETQYF
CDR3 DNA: TGTGCCAGCAGCTTATTCAACCCGGAGACCCAGTACTTC

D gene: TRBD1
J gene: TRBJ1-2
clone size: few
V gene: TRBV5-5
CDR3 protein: CASSLETGRPNYGYTF
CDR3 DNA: TGTGCCAGCAGCTTGGAGACAGGGAGACCAAACTATGGCTACACCTTC

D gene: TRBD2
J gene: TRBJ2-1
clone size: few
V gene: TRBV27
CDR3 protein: CASTLAGGPLNEQFF
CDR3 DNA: TGTGCCAGCACCTTAGCGGGAGGGCCTCTGAATGAGCAGTTCTTC

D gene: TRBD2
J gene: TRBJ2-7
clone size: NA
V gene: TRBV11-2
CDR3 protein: CASSLVEGLAYEQYF
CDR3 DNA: TGTGCCAGCAGCTTAGTTGAGGGACTAGCCTACGAGCAGTACTTC

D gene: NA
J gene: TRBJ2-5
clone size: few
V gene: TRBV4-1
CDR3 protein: CASSQDWAWGQETQYF
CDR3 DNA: TGCGCCAGCAGCCAAGACTGGGCATGGGGACAAGAGACCCAGTACTTC

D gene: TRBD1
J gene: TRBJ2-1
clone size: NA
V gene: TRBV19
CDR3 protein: CASSPPRQGGEQFF
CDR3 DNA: TGTGCCAGTAGTCCTCCCCGACAGGGCGGTGAGCAGTTCTTC

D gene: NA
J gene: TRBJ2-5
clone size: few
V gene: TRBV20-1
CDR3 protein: CSAIRRVETQYF
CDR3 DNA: TGCAGTGCCATTAGGAGGGTAGAGACCCAGTACTTC

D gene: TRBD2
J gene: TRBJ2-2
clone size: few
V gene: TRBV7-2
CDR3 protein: CASSFRLAALTGELFF
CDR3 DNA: TGTGCCAGCAGCTTTCGACTAGCGGCGCTCACCGGGGAGCTGTTTTTT

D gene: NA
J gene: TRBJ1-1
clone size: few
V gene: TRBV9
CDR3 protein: CASSVETRNTEAFF
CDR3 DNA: TGTGCCAGCAGCGTAGAGACAAGGAACACTGAAGCTTTCTTT

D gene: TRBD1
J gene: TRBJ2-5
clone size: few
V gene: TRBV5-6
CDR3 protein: CASSQGGEETQYF
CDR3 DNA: TGTGCCAGCAGCCAAGGGGGCGAAGAGACCCAGTACTTC

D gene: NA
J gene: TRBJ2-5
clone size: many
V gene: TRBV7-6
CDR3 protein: CASTKRLHVETQYF
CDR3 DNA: TGTGCCAGCACCAAGAGGTTGCACGTGGAGACCCAGTACTTC

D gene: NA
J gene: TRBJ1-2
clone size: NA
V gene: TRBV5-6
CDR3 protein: CASSLVVSGDGYTF
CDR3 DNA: TGTGCCAGCAGCTTGGTAGTCTCCGGGGATGGCTACACCTTC

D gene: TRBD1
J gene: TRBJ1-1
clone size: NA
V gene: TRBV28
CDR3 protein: CASSNPWTGVTEAFF
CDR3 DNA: TGTGCCAGCAGTAACCCGTGGACAGGGGTCACTGAAGCTTTCTTT

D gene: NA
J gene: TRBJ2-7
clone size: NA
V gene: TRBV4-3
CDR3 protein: CASSRHRQGRGLSKVYEQYF
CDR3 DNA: TGCGCCAGCAGCCGCCATAGACAGGGAAGGGGACTCTCCAAAGTCTACGAGCAGTACTTC

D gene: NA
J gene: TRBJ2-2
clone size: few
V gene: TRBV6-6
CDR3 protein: CASSYVAPHRNTGELFF
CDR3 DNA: TGTGCCAGCAGTTACGTAGCGCCTCACAGGAACACCGGGGAGCTGTTTTTT

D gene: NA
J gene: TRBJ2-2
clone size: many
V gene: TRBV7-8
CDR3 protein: CASSLGRRENTGELFF
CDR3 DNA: TGTGCCAGCAGCTTAGGAAGGCGGGAAAACACCGGGGAGCTGTTTTTT

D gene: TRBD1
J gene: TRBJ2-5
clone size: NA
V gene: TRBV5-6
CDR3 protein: CASSFAFRGKETQYF
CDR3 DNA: TGTGCCAGCAGCTTCGCGTTCAGGGGGAAAGAGACCCAGTACTTC

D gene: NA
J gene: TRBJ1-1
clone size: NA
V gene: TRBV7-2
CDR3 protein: CASSLVPSSVEAFF
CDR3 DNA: TGTGCCAGCAGCTTAGTACCCTCATCGGTTGAAGCTTTCTTT

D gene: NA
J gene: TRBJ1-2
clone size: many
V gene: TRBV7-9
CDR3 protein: CASSDVTGMGYTF
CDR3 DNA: TGTGCCAGCAGCGATGTTACAGGGATGGGCTACACCTTC

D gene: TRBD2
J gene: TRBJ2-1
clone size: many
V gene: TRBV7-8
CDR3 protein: CASSLVLSTAGGPVWSSYNEQFF
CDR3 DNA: TGTGCCAGCAGCTTAGTGCTAAGTACAGCGGGAGGGCCAGTCTGGAGCTCCTACAATGAGCAGTTCTTC

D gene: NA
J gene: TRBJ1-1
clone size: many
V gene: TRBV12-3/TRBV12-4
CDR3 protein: CASSLVQGNTEAFF
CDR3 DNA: TGTGCCAGCAGCCTAGTACAGGGGAACACTGAAGCTTTCTTT

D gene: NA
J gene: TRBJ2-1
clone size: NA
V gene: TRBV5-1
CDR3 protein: CASRREEGSYNEQFF
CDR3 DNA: TGCGCCAGCAGGCGAGAGGAGGGGTCCTACAATGAGCAGTTCTTC

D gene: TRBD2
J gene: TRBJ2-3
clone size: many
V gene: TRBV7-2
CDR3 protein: CASSLGGRSYTQYF
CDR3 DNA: TGTGCCAGCAGCTTGGGCGGGAGGAGTTATACGCAGTATTTT

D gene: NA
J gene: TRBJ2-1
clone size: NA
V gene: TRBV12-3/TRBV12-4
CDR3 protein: CAIQGSSDEQFF
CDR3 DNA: TGTGCCATCCAGGGTTCCTCCGATGAGCAGTTCTTC

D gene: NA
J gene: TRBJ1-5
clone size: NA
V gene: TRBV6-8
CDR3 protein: CASSYGLDQPQHF
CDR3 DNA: TGTGCCAGCAGTTACGGACTGGATCAGCCCCAGCATTTT

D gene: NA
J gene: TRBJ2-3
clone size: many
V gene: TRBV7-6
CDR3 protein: CASSSDGTDTQYF
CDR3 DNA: TGTGCCAGCAGCTCAGACGGCACAGATACGCAGTATTTT

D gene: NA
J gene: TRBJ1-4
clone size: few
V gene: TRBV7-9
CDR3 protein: CASSPPPGGEKLFF
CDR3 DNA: TGTGCCAGCAGCCCCCCCCCGGGCGGAGAAAAACTGTTTTTT

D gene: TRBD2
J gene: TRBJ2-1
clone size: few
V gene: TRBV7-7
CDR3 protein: CATVREGSSYNEQFF
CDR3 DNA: TGTGCCACGGTGCGGGAGGGAAGCTCCTACAATGAGCAGTTCTTC

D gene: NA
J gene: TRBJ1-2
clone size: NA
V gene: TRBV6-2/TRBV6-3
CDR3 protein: CASRRDMTYGYTF
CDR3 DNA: TGTGCCAGCAGGAGGGACATGACATACGGCTACACCTTC

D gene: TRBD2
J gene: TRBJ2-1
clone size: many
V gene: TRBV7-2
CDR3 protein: CAGREGPHEQFF
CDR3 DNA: TGTGCCGGCCGGGAGGGTCCTCATGAGCAGTTCTTC